These 5 T cell receptor beta chains came from one sample sequenced in a study of T cell responses to AZD1222 COVID-19 vaccine (dated by TCRdb to about 2021). The sample's time point label, decoded: about 28 days (+/-7) after the second vaccine dose. Libraries were constructed by the immunoSEQ multiplex PCR assay. This is the immuneACCESS table as TCRdb keeps it, with only in-frame sequences that have V and J called. A part of the clones is gone; compared with another copy, unresolved V genes explain less than half, and the rest is unexplained. A total of about 180,000 clones appear in this sample, around 88% of them only once. Around a tenth of the sample is in the top ten clones. The sequencing here drew on peripheral blood, taken 28 days after the second AZD1222 dose. The receptors were sampled from an adult who received the AZD1222 COVID-19 vaccine.

The rearrangement uses TRBV19 and TRBJ1-5; D perhaps matches TRBD1 (6 bases). This CDR3 has 15 amino acids. The V and J ends lost 11 bases and 7 bases respectively, with 24 bases between them. In germline, CDR1 is LNHDA, CDR2 SQIVND (reference sequence). CDR3 sequence: CASGEGGGRKQPQHF. The CDR3 region has the DNA TGTGCCTCCGGGGAGGGAGGGGGAAGGAAACAGCCCCAGCATTTT. The whole variable domain, filled in from reference TRBV19 and TRBJ1-5, reads DGGITQSPKYLFRKEGQNVTLSCEQNLNHDAMYWYRQDPGQGLRLIYYSQIVNDFQKGDIAEGYSVSREKKESFPLTVTSAQKNPTAFYLCASGEGGGRKQPQHFGDGTRLSIL.

The rearrangement joins TRBV6-5 to TRBJ1-1, with unresolved D. The CDR3 is made up of 15 amino acids. Per germline, CDR1 MNHEY and CDR2 SVGAGI. With 5 bases removed from V and 1 base from J, the gap between germline ends came to 14 bases. The CDR3 DNA is TGTGCCAGCAGTACAATCCCAACCAGGAACACTGAAGCTTTCTTT. Protein sequence: CASSTIPTRNTEAFF.

The chain joins TRBV19 to TRBJ1-1; 8 bases match TRBD1. V trimming: 6 bases; J trimming: 1 base; junction bases outside the gene matches: 4. The CDR3 extends over 14 amino acids. Germline assignment: CDR1 LNHDA and CDR2 SQIVND (reference sequence). The CDR3 region is CASRGDRWNTEAFF. The DNA of the CDR3 is TGTGCCAGTAGGGGGGACAGGTGGAACACTGAAGCTTTCTTT.

The chain uses TRBV18 and TRBJ1-2, with D possibly TRBD1 on 5 matching bases. Per the germline V gene, CDR1 is KGHSH and CDR2 is LQKENI. The CDR3 runs to 14 residues. Trimming pared 0 bases from V and 8 bases from J, leaving 13 bases between. The CDR3 is CASSPPGRDGGYTF. CDR3 bases: TGTGCCAGCTCACCACCGGGGCGGGATGGAGGCTACACCTTC.

The chain is built from TRBV12-3 or TRBV12-4 and TRBJ1-4, with D hard to call. Trimming took 6 bases from V and 8 from J, leaving 10 bases between them. This CDR3 is built from 12 residues. The CDR3: CASRRKGEKLFF. DNA of the CDR3: TGTGCCAGCAGGAGAAAGGGAGAAAAACTGTTTTTT.